This entry is about one TCR beta chain. This CDR3 is built from 13 residues. Between the trimmed V and J ends, which lost 4 bases and 6 bases, there was a span of 10 bases. CDR1 and CDR2 (germline): ENHRY, SYGVKD. TCRdb re-called the 5' RACE reads through MiXCR, storing one row per CDR3 protein. Of around 1.7 million distinct CDR3 sequences listed, about 31% are singletons. This specimen comes from a study of identical twins. Sequenced: cord blood. This TCR was recovered from a newborn girl in good health. The V call is TRBV10-3, the J call TRBJ2-1; no clear D gene. The CDR3 spells CAISAGLTNEQFF. The CDR3 DNA sequence: TGTGCCATCAGTGCTGGCCTAACCAATGAGCAGTTCTTC.